This T cell receptor beta chain came from a study of blood T cells in healthy people across ages. Whole-study results and caveats: Not knowing donor CMV status may have confounded expanded clonotype changes.

Roughly 10 milliliters was the volume of peripheral blood drawn from each donor. The authors ran a second PCR of roughly 7 to 11 cycles using a sample-barcoded 5' primer and a J-beta primer mix. Every molecule of cDNA carried a tag from a template-switch adaptor with 12 random nucleotides. In TCRdb, the 5' RACE reads were re-called with MiXCR into one record per CDR3 protein. The sample carries 1.5 million to 2 million distinct CDR3 sequences, roughly 52% recorded once. As for this clonotype: What it recognizes is unknown.

Germline V CDR1 and CDR2: DFQATT, SNEGSKA (reference sequence). V shed 6 bases, J shed 1 base, and the junction held 8 bases outside the gene matches. This CDR3 region has 15 residues. Sequenced sample: blood. This receptor was taken from a woman in her forties in good health. The chain couples TRBV20-1 to TRBJ1-1, with TRBD1 identical over 10 bases. CDR3 in DNA: TGCAGTGCAGGACAGGGGGTTCGCCAGAACACTGAAGCTTTCTTT. Amino acids: CSAGQGVRQNTEAFF.